These 10 T cell receptor beta chains came from one sample sequenced in a study of OX40 agonist ivuxolimab in advanced cancers. Assay used: immunoSEQ multiplex PCR; TCRdb lists only in-frame clones, some missing. The sample records about 60,000 clones, approximately 89% being singletons. The sample in question was CD4+ or CD8+ T cells sorted from blood, obtained in a trial of the OX40 agonist ivuxolimab. The source of these receptors is an adult with an advanced solid tumor such as melanoma, head and neck, liver or kidney cancer.

This chain uses TRBV5-1 with TRBJ2-1, with 9 bases fitting TRBD1. The CDR3 is made up of 16 amino acids. J was trimmed by 6 bases and V by 1 base; bases with no gene match: 8. CDR1 is SGHRS, CDR2 YFSETQ, per germline. CDR3 nucleotide sequence: TGCGCCAGCAGCTTGTTCGGGGGACAGGGATTCAATGAGCAGTTCTTC. Translating it yields CASSLFGGQGFNEQFF.

The J gene is TRBJ1-6, the V gene TRBV5-8; 7 nucleotides align to TRBD1. From germline, CDR1 is SGHTS and CDR2 YDEGEE. V dropped 0 bases and J dropped 10; count of bases not matched to a gene: 4. CDR3 length equals 14 residues. CDR3 sequence reads: CASSLGQGGSPLHF. CDR3 sequence (DNA): TGTGCCAGCAGCTTGGGACAGGGTGGATCACCCCTCCACTTT. The entire variable domain, with the rest obtained from reference TRBV5-8 and TRBJ1-6, is as follows: EAGVTQSPTHLIKTRGQQATLRCSPISGHTSVYWYQQALGLGLQFLLWYDEGEERNRGNFPPRFSGRQFPNYSSELNVNALELEDSALYLCASSLGQGGSPLHFGNGTRLTVT.

CDR3 nucleotides: TGTGCCAGCTCACCACTTGTGACAGGGCGTCTCTCTGGAAACACCATATATTTT. Encoded protein: CASSPLVTGRLSGNTIYF. The chain is built from TRBV18 and TRBJ1-3; the match to TRBD1 covers 7 bases. V shed 1 base, J shed 0 bases, and the junction held 9 bases outside the gene matches. CDR1 and CDR2 (germline): KGHSH, LQKENI. The CDR3 is 18 residues long.

The J gene is TRBJ2-3, the V gene TRBV2; D is ambiguous. V dropped 6 bases and J dropped 1 base, with 11 bases sitting between them. CDR3 length: 14 amino acids. Looked up from germline, CDR1 is SNHLY and CDR2 is FYNNEI. The CDR3 sequence is CASRGLDGTDTQYF. In nucleotides, the CDR3 is TGTGCCAGCAGGGGCCTAGACGGCACAGATACGCAGTATTTT.

The chain employs TRBV28 and TRBJ1-6; no reliable D call. Germline V gene lookup returns CDR1 MDHEN and CDR2 SYDVKM. CDR3 length equals 17 residues. Trimming cost V 8 bases and J 9 bases, with 26 bases left between them. DNA of the CDR3: TGTGCCAGCCGCCCAAGCAAACTCCCCGCTACTACTTCACCCCTCCACTTT. Its protein product is CASRPSKLPATTSPLHF.

This clone occurred once. The chain recombines TRBV11-1 with TRBJ1-5; D call uncertain. The CDR3 covers 13 residues. The V end was cut by 1 base, the J end by 0 bases, with 1 base between. CDR1 is SGHAT and CDR2 is FQDESV in the germline V gene (reference sequence). The CDR3 DNA is TGTGCCAGCAGCTTAGGTAGCAATCAGCCCCAGCATTTT. It is translated as CASSLGSNQPQHF.

This chain uses TRBV6-1 with TRBJ1-4, with no clear D. Germline assignment: CDR1 MNHNS and CDR2 SASEGT. Trimming removed 4 bases from V and 4 bases from J, with 13 bases in between. The CDR3 sequence is 15 residues long. As DNA, the CDR3 is TGTGCCAGCAGTGGACCGGGCCTCCTTAATGAAAAACTGTTTTTT. Translated: CASSGPGLLNEKLFF.

The V and J genes are TRBV6-6 and TRBJ1-6, with D possibly being TRBD1 (6 bases). The CDR3 has 14 residues. V was pared by 6 bases and J by 10 bases, with 16 bases between. The germline V gene has CDR1 MNHNY and CDR2 SVGAGI (reference sequence). The CDR3 protein is CASRPGTNASPLHF. In DNA, the CDR3 is TGTGCCAGCAGACCCGGGACAAATGCGTCACCCCTCCACTTT.

The rearrangement links TRBV7-6 to TRBJ2-4, with 11 bases aligning to TRBD2. This CDR3 is built from 14 residues. Germline V gives CDR1 SGHVS, CDR2 FNYEAQ. After removal of 3 bases from V and 12 bases from J, the junction contained 7 bases not matched to a gene. CDR3 DNA: TGTGCCAGCAGCTTCGGGACTAGCGGCCAACCTCAGTACTTC. This gives the protein CASSFGTSGQPQYF.

V and J are TRBV7-2 and TRBJ2-5; no clear D. The CDR3 has 14 amino acids. Germline loops: CDR1 SGHTA, CDR2 FQGNSA. V was trimmed by 6 bases and J by 5 bases, leaving 16 bases between them. CDR3 DNA: TGTGCCAGCAGACCCCCACCCGGAGCGGAGACCCAGTACTTC. Amino acid sequence: CASRPPPGAETQYF. The variable domain in full, completed from reference TRBV7-2 and TRBJ2-5, reads GAGVSQSPSNKVTEKGKDVELRCDPISGHTALYWYRQSLGQGLEFLIYFQGNSAPDKSGLPSDRFSAERTGGSVSTLTIQRTQQEDSAVYLCASRPPPGAETQYFGPGTRLLVL.